Below are 28 T cell receptor beta chains sequenced from a single sample in a study of pediatric ulcerative colitis. The method was immunoSEQ multiplex PCR; TCRdb's version includes in-frame clones alone and lacks a portion of them. The data hold tens of thousands of clones, with over 65% observed a single time. Sequenced: blood. These receptors came from a girl aged 10 to 17 with moderate ulcerative colitis.

The rearrangement links TRBV5-4 to TRBJ1-2; TRBD1 aligns across 7 bases. The CDR3 extends over 14 amino acids. In germline, CDR1 is SGHNT, CDR2 YYREEE (reference sequence). The V gene end was trimmed by 4 bases and the J gene end by 5 bases; junction bases not matched to a gene: 8. The DNA of the CDR3 is TGTGCCAGCAGCACCCGGGACAGAGATTATGGCTACACCTTC. Protein: CASSTRDRDYGYTF.

About this clone: Sequence at one end of the junction differs from germline and may be a read error. J is TRBJ1-1 and V is TRBV6-6, with 7 bases lining up with TRBD1. The germline V gene has CDR1 MNHNY and CDR2 SVGAGI (reference sequence). The CDR3 totals 11 residues. The CDR3 region has the DNA TGTGCCAGCAGTACAGGGACAGAAATTTCTTTT. This translates into CASSTGTEISF.

In DNA, the CDR3 is TGTGCCAGTAGTTCGTTTACAGTTCAAAAAAACATTCAGTACTTC. Its translation: CASSSFTVQKNIQYF. This rearrangement joins TRBV19 to TRBJ2-4; no reliable D call. V shed 5 bases and J shed 4 bases, with 15 bases lying between them. The germline V gene has CDR1 LNHDA and CDR2 SQIVND (reference sequence). The length of the CDR3 is 15 residues.

This chain links TRBV29-1 with TRBJ2-7; a possible D gene is TRBD1 (5 bases). Germline CDR1 and CDR2: SQVTM and ANQGSEA. V gave up 2 bases and J gave up 5 bases, with 16 bases separating them. The CDR3 spans 14 residues. Here the CDR3 DNA reads TGCAGCGTTGAATCTATCGACAGTCGGAACGAGCAGTACTTC. Protein sequence: CSVESIDSRNEQYF.

This chain connects TRBV28 to TRBJ2-1, with a tentative D call TRBD2 (7 bases). The CDR3 length is 16 residues. Germline values: CDR1 MDHEN, CDR2 SYDVKM. V dropped 6 bases and J dropped 0 bases, with 15 bases sitting between them. The CDR3 is CASRSGGGSSYNEQFF. CDR3 nucleotides: TGTGCCAGCAGGTCCGGGGGCGGGAGCTCCTACAATGAGCAGTTCTTC.

This chain links TRBV25-1 with TRBJ2-6, with a possible D match to TRBD1 (6 bases). V was shortened by 11 bases and J by 1 base, with 21 bases between the two germline ends. The CDR3 totals 17 residues. Per germline, CDR1 MGHDK and CDR2 SYGVNS. The DNA for the CDR3 is TGTGCCTCCTCGACGGGACAAAGGGGATCTGGGGCCAACGTCCTGACTTTC. Translation: CASSTGQRGSGANVLTF.

By sample fraction, this clone is medium-sized. V gene TRBV7-6 combines with J gene TRBJ1-1, with unresolved D. The germline V gene encodes CDR1 SGHVS and CDR2 FNYEAQ. The CDR3 totals 15 residues. V was trimmed by 0 bases and J by 1 base, leaving 9 bases between them. The CDR3 loop is CASSLAGTENTEAFF. The CDR3 DNA reads TGTGCCAGCAGCTTAGCCGGAACAGAGAACACTGAAGCTTTCTTT.

The rearrangement links TRBV4-1 to TRBJ1-6; D not resolved. The CDR3 spans 16 residues. Deletions cut 2 bases from V and 10 bases from J, with 18 bases between. Germline CDR1 and CDR2: MGHRA and YSYEKL. CDR3 protein: CASSQPRGPVESPLHF. DNA of the CDR3: TGCGCCAGCAGCCAACCCAGAGGCCCGGTAGAGTCACCCCTCCACTTT.

The chain is built from TRBV2 and TRBJ1-1; a possible D gene is TRBD1 (6 bases). CDR3 length equals 14 residues. Germline-derived CDR1 and CDR2 are SNHLY and FYNNEI. The V gene lost 6 bases and the J gene lost 2 bases, with 13 bases spanning the gap. The CDR3 is CASRWGPVNTEAFF. In DNA form, the CDR3 reads TGTGCCAGCAGGTGGGGGCCCGTAAACACTGAAGCTTTCTTT. The variable domain in full, with the rest retrieved from reference TRBV2 and TRBJ1-1, is EPEVTQTPSHQVTQMGQEVILRCVPISNHLYFYWYRQILGQKVEFLVSFYNNEISEKSEIFDDQFSVERPDGSNFTLKIRSTKLEDSAMYFCASRWGPVNTEAFFGQGTRLTVV.

The chain couples TRBV19 to TRBJ2-7; maybe TRBD2 (5 bases). V was clipped by 5 bases and J by 2 bases, with 10 bases between them. The CDR3 has 13 amino acids. The germline CDR1 and CDR2 sequences are LNHDA and SQIVND (reference sequence). The CDR3 bases are TGTGCCAGTAGTCCAGCGGTCCCCTACGAGCAGTACTTC. Its protein is CASSPAVPYEQYF.

The chain employs TRBV7-8 and TRBJ2-7; 10 bases are a match to TRBD2. This CDR3 has 16 residues. Germline CDR1 reads SGHVS; CDR2 reads FQNEAQ. J gave up 2 bases and V 2 bases, and 6 bases lay outside the gene matches. Here the CDR3 DNA reads TGTGCCAGCAGCTTATCTTTTCTAGCGGGGGCCTACGAGCAGTACTTC. Protein sequence: CASSLSFLAGAYEQYF.

Concerning this clone itself: At one boundary the junction diverges from the germline segment, which might be a read error. The V call is TRBV7-2, the J call TRBJ2-1; possibly TRBD1 or TRBD2 for D (5 bases each). CDR3 length equals 14 residues. The germline V gene encodes CDR1 SGHTA and CDR2 FQGNSA. The CDR3 loop is CASRKESQAVETIF. The CDR3 nucleotides read TGTGCCAGCAGGAAAGAGTCACAGGCGGTCGAGACTATCTTC.

The chain carries TRBV7-9 and TRBJ2-2; no clear D gene. Germline values: CDR1 SEHNR, CDR2 FQNEAQ (reference sequence). V was clipped by 5 bases and J by 1 base, with 8 bases between them. This CDR3 region has 14 residues. The CDR3 sequence: CASSPDGNTGELFF. CDR3 nucleotide sequence: TGTGCCAGCAGCCCAGACGGGAACACCGGGGAGCTGTTTTTT. Supplemented by reference TRBV7-9 and TRBJ2-2, the full variable domain reads DTGVSQNPRHKITKRGQNVTFRCDPISEHNRLYWYRQTLGQGPEFLTYFQNEAQLEKSRLLSDRFSAERPKGSFSTLEIQRTEQGDSAMYLCASSPDGNTGELFFGEGSRLTVL.

This chain connects TRBV6-1 to TRBJ2-7, with TRBD1 identical over 8 bases. Germline V gene lookup returns CDR1 MNHNS and CDR2 SASEGT. This CDR3 is built from 15 residues. J was trimmed by 3 bases and V by 7 bases; bases with no gene match: 11. In nucleotides, the CDR3 is TGTGCCAGCATCAGATCTATGACAGGGGACTACGAGCAGTACTTC. Encoded protein: CASIRSMTGDYEQYF.

The chain employs TRBV5-1 and TRBJ1-2, with D perhaps TRBD1 (5 bases). The germline V gene encodes CDR1 SGHRS and CDR2 YFSETQ. The CDR3 has 14 amino acids. Trimming shortened V by 0 bases and J by 3 bases, and 9 bases separated the two germline ends. This CDR3 is CASSLVRGDYGYTF. As DNA, the CDR3 is TGCGCCAGCAGCTTGGTGAGGGGAGACTATGGCTACACCTTC.

The CDR3 loop reads CASSSMTGNNSPLHF. CDR3 coding DNA: TGCGCCAGCAGCTCCATGACGGGAAATAATTCACCCCTCCACTTT. The chain combines TRBV5-1 with TRBJ1-6; no clear D gene. Germline CDR1 is SGHRS and CDR2 is YFSETQ. This CDR3 region has 15 residues. Trimming shortened V by 3 bases and J by 5 bases, and 12 bases separated the two germline ends. Combining the CDR3 with reference TRBV5-1 and TRBJ1-6 gives the whole variable domain KAGVTQTPRYLIKTRGQQVTLSCSPISGHRSVSWYQQTPGQGLQFLFEYFSETQRNKGNFPGRFSGRQFSNSRSEMNVSTLELGDSALYLCASSSMTGNNSPLHFGNGTRLTVT.

The chain joins TRBV4-1 to TRBJ2-1, with D uncertain. V shed 2 bases and J shed 6 bases, with 5 bases lying between them. The CDR3 is made up of 12 amino acids. The germline gives CDR1 MGHRA, CDR2 YSYEKL. The CDR3 region has the DNA TGCGCCAGCAGCCAAACCCCCAATGAGCAGTTCTTC. Residues: CASSQTPNEQFF.

This clone has just a few counts. V gene TRBV13 combines with J gene TRBJ2-7; TRBD1 agrees at 7 bases. CDR1 PRHDT and CDR2 FYEKMQ come from the germline V gene (reference sequence). The CDR3 loop spans 15 amino acids. Trimming at V came to 1 base and at J to 2 bases, leaving 5 bases not matched to a gene. This CDR3 is CASSLEGDSTYEQYF. The CDR3 DNA is TGTGCCAGCAGCTTAGAAGGGGACAGCACCTACGAGCAGTACTTC.

This clone was picked up a small number of times. The rearrangement joins TRBV11-2 to TRBJ2-1; 9 bases are a match to TRBD2. Germline loops: CDR1 SGHAT, CDR2 FQNNGV. This CDR3 contains 15 residues. V shed 2 bases and J 4 bases; nucleotides not matched to a gene: 3. The CDR3 sequence is CASSLSGLAYNEQFF. The CDR3 DNA is TGTGCCAGCAGCTTAAGTGGACTAGCGTACAATGAGCAGTTCTTC.

The chain is built from TRBV4-1 and TRBJ2-1; the D call may be TRBD1 or TRBD2 (5 bases each). CDR3 length: 16 residues. Germline V gene lookup returns CDR1 MGHRA and CDR2 YSYEKL. V was clipped by 2 bases and J by 6 bases, with 17 bases between them. The CDR3 DNA follows: TGCGCCAGCAGCCAATTGGGACGGCCGCTCGGCAATGAGCAGTTCTTC. This sequence encodes CASSQLGRPLGNEQFF.

The CDR3 DNA follows: TGCGCCAGCAGCCTCACTGGACTAGCGGGAGGGACAGGGCAGTACTTC. This sequence encodes CASSLTGLAGGTGQYF. The chain joins TRBV5-1 to TRBJ2-7, with TRBD2 matching over 15 bases. V gave up 4 bases and J gave up 9 bases; unmatched junction bases: 11. CDR3 length: 16 residues. The germline V gene has CDR1 SGHRS and CDR2 YFSETQ.

This chain uses TRBV11-2 with TRBJ2-5, with D possibly TRBD1 on 5 matching bases. V was shortened by 5 bases and J by 5 bases, with 9 bases between the two germline ends. Per germline, CDR1 SGHAT and CDR2 FQNNGV. This CDR3 is built from 12 residues. The CDR3 loop is CASSKPGETQYF. The CDR3 bases are TGTGCCAGCAGCAAACCAGGGGAGACCCAGTACTTC.

V and J are TRBV7-8 and TRBJ2-1; D remains unclear. Trimming took 2 bases from V and 9 from J, leaving 5 bases between them. Per the germline V gene, CDR1 is SGHVS and CDR2 is FQNEAQ. The CDR3 contains 11 residues. The CDR3 spells CASSLTGEQFF. The DNA for the CDR3 is TGTGCCAGCAGCTTAACCGGTGAGCAGTTCTTC.

The V and J genes are TRBV7-6 and TRBJ2-3; tentative D call: TRBD2 (5 bases). Germline assignment: CDR1 SGHVS and CDR2 FNYEAQ. The CDR3 has 13 residues. The ends were cut back, 3 bases at V and 3 bases at J, with 7 bases in the middle. The CDR3 region is CASSFGRTDTQYF. As DNA, the CDR3 is TGTGCCAGCAGCTTTGGGAGAACAGATACGCAGTATTTT.

This chain joins TRBV29-1 and TRBJ1-2; no clear D. The CDR3 length is 13 residues. Germline-derived CDR1 and CDR2 are SQVTM and ANQGSEA. The V gene lost 7 bases and the J gene lost 7 bases, with 19 bases spanning the gap. The CDR3 DNA follows: TGCAGCGCCGGACGTGAGCGGGGTTTTGGCTACACCTTC. It specifies CSAGRERGFGYTF.

For the CDR3, the DNA is TGCGCCAGCAGCCGAAAGCTCAATTCCGAGGGCGGGGAGCTGTTTTTT. Its protein is CASSRKLNSEGGELFF. J is TRBJ2-2 and V is TRBV4-1; D possibly corresponds to TRBD2 (5 bases). The V and J ends lost 4 bases and 7 bases respectively, with 19 bases between them. The length of the CDR3 is 16 residues. CDR1 is MGHRA, CDR2 YSYEKL, per germline.

CDR3 coding DNA: TGTGCCAGCAGCTTCATGAAGGGGACCAATGGCTACACCTTC. This gives the protein CASSFMKGTNGYTF. The chain couples TRBV5-6 to TRBJ1-2, with D tentatively TRBD1 (5 bases). Trimming removed 2 bases from V and 6 bases from J, with 14 bases in between. CDR3 size: 14 residues. Germline V gene lookup returns CDR1 SGHDT and CDR2 YYEEEE.

This clone has just one count. The gene calls are TRBV20-1 and TRBJ2-5; D remains ambiguous. In germline, CDR1 is DFQATT, CDR2 SNEGSKA (reference sequence). This CDR3 spans 11 amino acids. V lost 6 bases to trimming and J lost 2 bases, with 7 bases between them. In nucleotides, the CDR3 is TGCAGTGCAGTTCCTCAAGAGACCCAGTACTTC. Protein product: CSAVPQETQYF.